The 30 T cell receptor beta chains below come from one sample, sequenced in a study of regulatory T cells in long-lasting Graves disease (TCRdb year 2021). The library was prepared using multiplex PCR. Sequencer: Illumina HiSeq 4000. CDR3 regions were amplified by Arm-PCR with iRepertoire HTBI primers to construct TCR beta libraries. TCRdb reprocessed the public reads (quality trimming at Q25 with fastp, clone calling with MiXCR) and kept in-frame beta chains. CDR3 protein duplicates are merged, each entry listing the most common genes and DNA. The sample contains a few hundred thousand distinct CDR3 sequences, about 22% of them found a single time. The leading ten clones occupy around 14% of the sample. What this sample's time point label stands for: persistent/refractory GD, antithyroid drugs over 5 years with positive TRAb. RNA was extracted from PBMCs in TRIzol for both TCR sequencing and RNA sequencing.

Sequenced here: peripheral blood mononuclear cells (PBMCs), sampled when the disease was refractory, from a patient treated with antithyroid drugs. Receptor source: a female donor with Graves disease.

The V gene is TRBV2, the J gene TRBJ2-7; D ambiguous. Germline CDR1 is SNHLY and CDR2 is FYNNEI. Trimming left V 1 base short and J 0 bases short, with 4 bases between. The CDR3 has 13 amino acids. CDR3 sequence reads: CASSEDASYEQYF. In nucleotides, the CDR3 is TGTGCCAGCAGTGAAGACGCCTCCTACGAGCAGTACTTC.

This chain links TRBV7-2 with TRBJ1-1; D ambiguous. The germline gives CDR1 SGHTA, CDR2 FQGNSA. The CDR3 consists of 12 residues. Trimming took 0 bases from V and 11 from J, leaving 10 bases between them. CDR3 sequence (DNA): TGTGCCAGCAGCTTAGCGGCCAACCGGGCTTTCTTT. It codes for CASSLAANRAFF.

The CDR3 sequence: CASSVLESNTEAFF. CDR3 in DNA: TGTGCCAGCAGTGTCTTGGAGTCGAACACTGAAGCTTTCTTT. The chain uses TRBV6-1 and TRBJ1-1, with D uncertain. Trimming removed 4 bases from V and 1 base from J, with 10 bases in between. Germline CDR1 is MNHNS and CDR2 is SASEGT. The CDR3 has 14 amino acids.

This clonotype appeared many times. The chain carries TRBV7-2 and TRBJ1-2; tentatively, D is TRBD1 (5 bases). Germline CDR1 SGHTA, CDR2 FQGNSA. With 5 bases removed from V and 2 bases from J, the gap between germline ends came to 15 bases. CDR3 length: 15 residues. CDR3: CASSTGTSVNYGYTF. CDR3 nucleotide sequence: TGTGCCAGCAGCACTGGGACCTCTGTAAACTATGGCTACACCTTC.

This clonotype showed up just a few times. The chain joins TRBV7-2 to TRBJ2-7, with 8 bases identical to TRBD1. V lost 1 base, J lost 3 bases, and 5 bases stayed unmatched. The CDR3 extends over 15 amino acids. Germline lookup yields CDR1 SGHTA and CDR2 FQGNSA. In DNA form, the CDR3 reads TGTGCCAGCAGCTTAGGGACAGGGTTGGACTACGAGCAGTACTTC. Protein product: CASSLGTGLDYEQYF.

The chain carries TRBV10-3 and TRBJ1-1, with TRBD1 as a possible D gene (6 bases). The CDR3 length is 14 residues. V shed 11 bases and J shed 3 bases, with 19 bases lying between them. Per the germline V gene, CDR1 is ENHRY and CDR2 is SYGVKD. CDR3 DNA sequence: TGTGCCTCCAGGGACACCGGCGGGGACACTGAAGCTTTCTTT. As protein: CASRDTGGDTEAFF.

This clonotype occurred many times. J is TRBJ1-1 and V is TRBV9; D not resolved. Germline CDR1 reads SGDLS; CDR2 reads YYNGEE. Trimming removed 0 bases at V and 2 bases at J, with 5 bases between. The CDR3 runs to 13 residues. The CDR3 loop reads CASSVGDNTEAFF. In DNA form, the CDR3 reads TGTGCCAGCAGCGTAGGGGATAACACTGAAGCTTTCTTT.

Comments on this clonotype: A much larger clone lies one base from this, so it may be a read error. V gene TRBV6-2 or TRBV6-3 combines with J gene TRBJ1-2; D is unclear. The germline V gene encodes CDR1 MNHEY and CDR2 SVGEGT. The CDR3 is 13 residues long. CDR3 loop: CASSPNPRNGYAF. The CDR3 DNA reads as TGTGCCAGCAGTCCAAACCCCCGAAATGGCTACGCCTTC.

The chain recombines TRBV20-1 with TRBJ1-2, with 8 bases lining up with TRBD1. From germline, CDR1 is DFQATT and CDR2 SNEGSKA (reference sequence). This CDR3 is 13 amino acids long. V gave up 4 bases and J gave up 4 bases; unmatched junction bases: 5. CDR3 nucleotides: TGCAGTGCTACCACAGGGGGTACCTATGGCTACACCTTC. Translation gives CSATTGGTYGYTF.

The rearrangement joins TRBV6-2 or TRBV6-3 to TRBJ1-5; D is unresolved. Trimming removed 0 bases at V and 2 bases at J, with 14 bases between. This CDR3 has 17 amino acids. Germline V lookup: CDR1 MNHEY, CDR2 SVGEGT. CDR3: CASSYSRRVLRNQPQHF. In nucleotides, the CDR3 is TGTGCCAGCAGTTACTCCCGGAGGGTTCTTCGCAATCAGCCCCAGCATTTT.

This clonotype has more than one count but fewer than ten. The J gene is TRBJ1-5, the V gene TRBV7-9; D unresolved. CDR1 SEHNR and CDR2 FQNEAQ come from the germline V gene (reference sequence). This CDR3 is 14 amino acids long. Deletions cut 4 bases from V and 5 bases from J, with 12 bases between. This chain's CDR3 is CASSSSWEDQPQHF. The CDR3 coding sequence is TGTGCCAGCAGCTCGTCATGGGAGGATCAGCCCCAGCATTTT. Complete variable domain (other parts from reference TRBV7-9 and TRBJ1-5): DTGVSQNPRHKITKRGQNVTFRCDPISEHNRLYWYRQTLGQGPEFLTYFQNEAQLEKSRLLSDRFSAERPKGSFSTLEIQRTEQGDSAMYLCASSSSWEDQPQHFGDGTRLSIL.

This clonotype was observed many times. The chain employs TRBV7-6 and TRBJ1-6; possibly TRBD1 for D (6 bases). Germline V gives CDR1 SGHVS, CDR2 FNYEAQ. The CDR3 covers 15 residues. Trimming pared 4 bases from V and 6 bases from J, leaving 13 bases between. CDR3 region: CASSSLDSSNSPLHF. In DNA, the CDR3 is TGTGCCAGCAGCTCTTTGGACAGTTCTAATTCACCCCTCCACTTT.

V gene TRBV28 combines with J gene TRBJ1-1; TRBD1 is a possible D gene (5 bases). Trimming stripped 2 bases from V and 6 bases from J, with 19 bases between. CDR1 is MDHEN and CDR2 is SYDVKM in the germline V gene. The CDR3 is made up of 16 amino acids. The CDR3: CASSLIRGGGYSEAFF. For the CDR3, the DNA is TGTGCCAGCAGTTTAATCCGCGGGGGGGGATACTCTGAAGCTTTCTTT.

For this clonotype: A much larger clonotype is one base distant, so this may be a read error. This sequence joins TRBV11-2 and TRBJ1-1; D gene ambiguous. The CDR3 consists of 13 residues. V lost 2 bases to trimming and J lost 6 bases, with 10 bases between them. Looked up from germline, CDR1 is SGHAT and CDR2 is FQNNGV. CDR3 sequence: CASSLSMAAEAFF. CDR3 sequence (DNA): TGTGCCAGCAGCTTAAGCATGGCCGCTGAAGCTTTCTTT.

This clonotype was counted at least ten times. The rearrangement links TRBV2 to TRBJ1-1, with TRBD1 as a possible D gene (5 bases). V lost 3 bases to trimming and J lost 1 base, with 9 bases between them. Germline V gives CDR1 SNHLY, CDR2 FYNNEI. The CDR3 sequence is 14 residues long. The CDR3 nucleotides are TGTGCCAGCAGTGACTTAAGGGGGAACACTGAAGCTTTCTTT. It specifies CASSDLRGNTEAFF.

This clonotype was counted ten times or more. V is TRBV5-5 and J is TRBJ2-5; tentative D call: TRBD1 (6 bases). The J call could be wrong; TRBJ2-7 is a better fit for the DNA end. Germline V CDR1 and CDR2: SGHKS, YYEKEE (reference sequence). The CDR3 sequence is 13 residues long. The CDR3 region has the DNA TGTGCCAGCAGCTGGGACACTAGATACGAGCAGTACTTC. Its protein is CASSWDTRYEQYF.

The genes are TRBV29-1 and TRBJ2-1; D uncertain. This CDR3 contains 13 residues. Germline-derived CDR1 and CDR2 are SQVTM and ANQGSEA. V was trimmed by 5 bases and J by 0 bases, leaving 8 bases between them. The CDR3 DNA reads TGCAGCGTTCCCCGGAGCTCCTACAATGAGCAGTTCTTC. This gives the protein CSVPRSSYNEQFF.

This clonotype was seen a few times. The rearrangement links TRBV29-1 to TRBJ1-4; tentative D call: TRBD1 (5 bases). The CDR3 totals 11 residues. Germline V gene sequence: CDR1 SQVTM, CDR2 ANQGSEA. Trimming took off 3 bases at V and 10 bases at J, with 9 bases between the two ends. The CDR3 protein is CSVDGGTKLFF. CDR3 DNA sequence: TGCAGCGTTGATGGGGGGACAAAACTGTTTTTT.

The chain combines TRBV6-1 with TRBJ2-5, with 11 bases identical to TRBD2. CDR1 is MNHNS, CDR2 SASEGT, per germline. The CDR3 consists of 15 residues. J gave up 7 bases and V 1 base, and 5 bases lay outside the gene matches. The CDR3 DNA reads TGTGCCAGCAGTGAAGAACTAGCGGGAGTAGGGACCCAGTACTTC. Residues: CASSEELAGVGTQYF.

The rearrangement links TRBV6-2 or TRBV6-3 to TRBJ2-7; the D gene is possibly TRBD1 (6 bases). The CDR3 covers 14 residues. Germline loops: CDR1 MNHEY, CDR2 SVGEGT. Trimming took 7 bases from V and 2 from J, leaving 15 bases between them. CDR3 residues: CASNLLGGTYEQYF. The DNA of the CDR3 is TGTGCCAGCAACCTACTAGGGGGTACCTACGAGCAGTACTTC.

V is TRBV30 and J is TRBJ2-5, with a tentative D call TRBD1 (6 bases). Trimming cost V 0 bases and J 3 bases, with 8 bases left between them. CDR1 and CDR2 from the germline V gene are GTSNPN and SVGIG (reference sequence). This CDR3 contains 13 residues. Written as DNA, the CDR3 is TGTGCCTGGAGTGTTTACAGGGAAGAGACCCAGTACTTC. Residues: CAWSVYREETQYF.

The J gene is TRBJ2-1, the V gene TRBV6-1; 9 bases are shared with TRBD1. Germline V gene lookup returns CDR1 MNHNS and CDR2 SASEGT. This CDR3 region has 15 residues. Trimming took 4 bases from V and 8 from J; bases not matched to a gene: 9. The DNA for the CDR3 is TGTGCCAGCAGTGGACAGGGGGGTATCCTGGATGAGCAGTTCTTC. Protein product: CASSGQGGILDEQFF.

The rearrangement joins TRBV28 to TRBJ2-1; TRBD2 matches at 14 bases. This CDR3 has 15 amino acids. Per the germline V gene, CDR1 is MDHEN and CDR2 is SYDVKM. Losses at the gene ends were 5 bases for V and 12 bases for J; bases not matched to a gene: 9. The CDR3 nucleotides read TGTGCCAGCAGTAATTCGGGACTAGCGGGAGAGAGGCAGTTCTTC. This codes for CASSNSGLAGERQFF.

This sequence joins TRBV9 and TRBJ2-7; 10 positions match TRBD2. The trim removed 4 bases at V and 4 bases at J, leaving 8 bases unmatched. The V gene's germline CDR1 is SGDLS and CDR2 YYNGEE. This CDR3 spans 15 amino acids. CDR3 residues: CASSPGTSDLYEQYF. The CDR3 DNA sequence: TGTGCCAGCAGCCCTGGGACTAGCGACCTATACGAGCAGTACTTC.

This clonotype was seen repeatedly, ten times or more. The chain uses TRBV11-2 and TRBJ1-1; D not resolved. The CDR3 contains 15 residues. CDR1 is SGHAT, CDR2 FQNNGV, per germline. Trimming cost V 1 base and J 3 bases, with 12 bases left between them. The CDR3 protein is CASSLAPLPDTEAFF. CDR3 DNA sequence: TGTGCCAGCAGCTTAGCCCCCCTCCCCGACACTGAAGCTTTCTTT.

This clonotype was seen ten or more times. The chain joins TRBV10-3 to TRBJ2-7; a possible D gene is TRBD1 (6 bases). Germline values: CDR1 ENHRY, CDR2 SYGVKD. Trimming shortened V by 3 bases and J by 5 bases, and 11 bases separated the two germline ends. CDR3 length: 13 amino acids. DNA of the CDR3: TGTGCCATCAGTGAACAGGGAGCAAACGAGCAGTACTTC. This gives the protein CAISEQGANEQYF.

There are a few counts of this clonotype. The rearrangement joins TRBV29-1 to TRBJ1-2, with a possible D match to TRBD1 (5 bases). The CDR3 consists of 11 residues. Germline values: CDR1 SQVTM, CDR2 ANQGSEA. V lost 4 bases and J lost 6, with 9 bases in between. CDR3 sequence: CSVARVHGYTF. CDR3 nucleotide sequence: TGCAGCGTTGCCAGGGTTCATGGCTACACCTTC.

A few counts support this clonotype. The chain links TRBV2 to TRBJ1-2; D is undetermined. Germline V gives CDR1 SNHLY, CDR2 FYNNEI. This CDR3 has 14 residues. The ends were cut back, 2 bases at V and 4 bases at J, with 11 bases in the middle. CDR3 nucleotide sequence: TGTGCCAGCAGTGAACATGGCCCACTCTATGGCTACACCTTC. Its translation: CASSEHGPLYGYTF.

The chain links TRBV5-5 to TRBJ2-7, with a possible D match to TRBD1 (5 bases). The CDR3 spans 14 residues. Deletions cut 0 bases from V and 4 bases from J, with 11 bases between. Germline V CDR1 and CDR2: SGHKS, YYEKEE (reference sequence). In nucleotides, the CDR3 is TGTGCCAGCAGCTTGGGAGACAGAACATACGAGCAGTACTTC. As protein: CASSLGDRTYEQYF.

This sequence joins TRBV6-1 and TRBJ1-2; D gene unclear. The V and J ends lost 5 bases and 8 bases respectively, with 15 bases between them. The CDR3 contains 13 residues. The germline gives CDR1 MNHNS, CDR2 SASEGT. CDR3 sequence (DNA): TGTGCCAGCAGTCCTAGTCGAGTCCTGGGCTACACCTTC. Protein sequence: CASSPSRVLGYTF.